These 32 T cell receptor beta chains share one sample of origin, sequenced in a study of cytomegalovirus exposure and HLA in healthy donors. The PCR used 60 Vbeta and 13 Jbeta primers. The table came from immunoSEQ multiplex PCR; TCRdb's copy has only in-frame clones and leaves some out. The sample consists of approximately 140,000 clones, 79% of them appearing once. The specimen sequenced was PBMCs. These receptors all stem from a woman aged 40 to 50 in good health and CMV-seropositive.

The V call is TRBV25-1, the J call TRBJ1-6; 9 bases agree with TRBD1. The germline V gene encodes CDR1 MGHDK and CDR2 SYGVNS. V trimming: 6 bases; J trimming: 9 bases; junction bases outside the gene matches: 6. The length of the CDR3 is 14 residues. Here the CDR3 DNA reads TGTGCCAGCAGCGACAGGGGGTTGATTTCACCCCTCCACTTT. It yields the protein CASSDRGLISPLHF.

The chain uses TRBV6-1 and TRBJ1-3; the D is unclear. This CDR3 has 14 residues. Germline loops: CDR1 MNHNS, CDR2 SASEGT. Trimming removed 4 bases from V and 0 bases from J, with 7 bases in between. The CDR3 coding sequence is TGTGCCAGCAGTGGGGCTAACTCTGGAAACACCATATATTTT. It encodes CASSGANSGNTIYF.

The gene calls are TRBV5-1 and TRBJ2-1, with TRBD2 identical over 10 bases. Germline V lookup: CDR1 SGHRS, CDR2 YFSETQ. This CDR3 comprises 17 residues. The V and J ends lost 1 base and 7 bases, in that order; junction bases with no gene match: 11. The CDR3 DNA is TGCGCCAGCAGCTTGTTCCTTAGCGGGGGGACGGGAAATGAGCAGTTCTTC. This translates into CASSLFLSGGTGNEQFF. Looking up the rest from reference TRBV5-1 and TRBJ2-1 gives the full variable domain: KAGVTQTPRYLIKTRGQQVTLSCSPISGHRSVSWYQQTPGQGLQFLFEYFSETQRNKGNFPGRFSGRQFSNSRSEMNVSTLELGDSALYLCASSLFLSGGTGNEQFFGPGTRLTVL.

This clone has only a few counts. This chain links TRBV6-6 with TRBJ1-6, with TRBD1 matching 10 bases. This CDR3 has 15 amino acids. Germline CDR1 MNHNY, CDR2 SVGAGI (reference sequence). Losses at the gene ends were 5 bases for V and 7 bases for J; bases not matched to a gene: 5. CDR3 residues: CASSRPGQGNSPLHF. CDR3 nucleotides: TGTGCCAGCAGTAGACCGGGACAGGGGAATTCACCCCTCCACTTT.

This clone was seen more than once but under ten times. V usage is TRBV2 and J usage is TRBJ2-1, with 9 bases matching TRBD2. After removal of 4 bases from V and 3 bases from J, the junction contained 7 bases not matched to a gene. CDR3 length equals 16 residues. Per the germline V gene, CDR1 is SNHLY and CDR2 is FYNNEI. The CDR3 reads CASSALSSGVYNEQFF. In nucleotides, the CDR3 is TGTGCCAGCAGTGCCTTATCTAGCGGGGTCTACAATGAGCAGTTCTTC.

This chain links TRBV6-5 with TRBJ1-1, with unresolved D. Trimming removed 1 base at V and 1 base at J, with 4 bases between. Germline V CDR1 and CDR2: MNHEY, SVGAGI. The CDR3 extends over 13 amino acids. The CDR3, as DNA: TGTGCCAGCAGTTACTTAGAGAACACTGAAGCTTTCTTT. It yields the protein CASSYLENTEAFF.

The rearrangement links TRBV4-2 to TRBJ2-2, with 8 bases that match TRBD2. Germline CDR1 reads LGHNA; CDR2 reads YNFKEQ. V lost 4 bases and J lost 8; bases outside the gene matches: 6. The length of the CDR3 is 14 residues. CDR3 sequence reads: CASSPFSGAGELFF. CDR3 nucleotide sequence: TGTGCCAGCAGCCCCTTTAGCGGGGCAGGGGAGCTGTTTTTT.

V usage is TRBV5-4 and J usage is TRBJ2-7, with D perhaps TRBD1 (5 bases). The germline V gene has CDR1 SGHNT and CDR2 YYREEE (reference sequence). V gave up 4 bases and J gave up 3 bases, with 8 bases separating them. This CDR3 spans 12 amino acids. In nucleotides, the CDR3 is TGTGCCAGCAGCCTGACAGACTACGAGCAGTACTTC. Encoded protein: CASSLTDYEQYF.

The CDR3 nucleotides read TGTGCCAGCAGCTCACAGGGAACCTTGAACACTGAAGCTTTCTTT. Translated, it gives CASSSQGTLNTEAFF. This chain uses TRBV11-2 with TRBJ1-1, with D tentatively TRBD1 (6 bases). The CDR3 spans 15 residues. Deletions cut 4 bases from V and 0 bases from J, with 12 bases between. CDR1 and CDR2 from the germline V gene are SGHAT and FQNNGV. Full variable domain (rest looked up from reference TRBV11-2 and TRBJ1-1): EAGVAQSPRYKIIEKRQSVAFWCNPISGHATLYWYQQILGQGPKLLIQFQNNGVVDDSQLPKDRFSAERLKGVDSTLKIQPAKLEDSAVYLCASSSQGTLNTEAFFGQGTRLTVV.

The chain is built from TRBV2 and TRBJ1-5; 12 bases are a match to TRBD1. The CDR3 covers 14 residues. The ends lost 7 bases at V and 7 bases at J; junction bases unmatched: 5. The V gene's germline CDR1 is SNHLY and CDR2 FYNNEI. CDR3 nucleotides: TGTGCCAGCACTGGGACAGGGGGCGAACAGCCCCAGCATTTT. Translated: CASTGTGGEQPQHF.

This chain joins TRBV6-1 and TRBJ2-5; the D gene is possibly TRBD1 (6 bases). Germline assignment: CDR1 MNHNS and CDR2 SASEGT. The CDR3 is 14 amino acids. With 5 bases removed from V and 5 bases from J, the gap between germline ends came to 15 bases. CDR3 protein: CASSRHTGLETQYF. CDR3 DNA: TGTGCCAGCAGTCGACACACAGGGTTGGAGACCCAGTACTTC.

V and J are TRBV30 and TRBJ1-3; weak D call: TRBD1 (5 bases). Germline V gene lookup returns CDR1 GTSNPN and CDR2 SVGIG (reference sequence). V lost 1 base and J lost 4, with 5 bases in between. The CDR3 is 12 amino acids. The CDR3 sequence is CAWSGQGNTIYF. In DNA form, the CDR3 reads TGTGCCTGGAGTGGACAGGGAAACACCATATATTTT.

A single count supports this clone. The rearrangement uses TRBV5-5 and TRBJ2-7, with D perhaps matching TRBD2 (7 bases). V gave up 0 bases and J gave up 2 bases, with 12 bases separating them. CDR3 length: 15 amino acids. Germline V gene lookup returns CDR1 SGHKS and CDR2 YYEKEE (reference sequence). This chain's CDR3 is CASSLVGGGPYEQYF. CDR3 coding DNA: TGTGCCAGCAGCTTGGTTGGCGGGGGCCCCTACGAGCAGTACTTC.

The chain employs TRBV10-2 and TRBJ1-1; D unresolved. V was cut by 3 bases and J by 1 base, with 6 bases left in between. CDR1 is WSHSY and CDR2 is SAAADI in the germline V gene. The CDR3 consists of 13 residues. In nucleotides, the CDR3 is TGCGCCAGCAGTGAACAAAAGAACACTGAAGCTTTCTTT. It encodes CASSEQKNTEAFF.

The V and J genes are TRBV27 and TRBJ2-2; 9 bases are shared with TRBD2. Per the germline V gene, CDR1 is MNHEY and CDR2 is SMNVEV (reference sequence). V shed 0 bases, J shed 1 base, and the junction held 3 bases outside the gene matches. The CDR3 length is 17 residues. The CDR3 sequence is CASSLSAGGRNTGELFF. The CDR3 region has the DNA TGTGCCAGCAGTTTATCCGCGGGGGGGAGGAACACCGGGGAGCTGTTTTTT.

The V call is TRBV28, the J call TRBJ1-2; TRBD1 aligns across 10 bases. J lost 5 bases, V lost 5 bases, and 8 bases had no gene match. This CDR3 has 15 residues. The germline V gene has CDR1 MDHEN and CDR2 SYDVKM. Here the CDR3 reads CASSPPAGQGYGYTF. The CDR3 coding sequence is TGTGCCAGCAGTCCCCCTGCGGGACAGGGGTATGGCTACACCTTC.

The chain couples TRBV19 to TRBJ1-6; D possibly corresponds to TRBD1 (5 bases). Germline V CDR1 and CDR2: LNHDA, SQIVND (reference sequence). V was pared by 1 base and J by 7 bases, with 11 bases between. The CDR3 sequence is 15 residues long. The DNA for the CDR3 is TGTGCCAGTAGTATAGCCCGACAGCTAAATTCACCCCTCCACTTT. Amino acids: CASSIARQLNSPLHF. Full variable domain (rest looked up from reference TRBV19 and TRBJ1-6): DGGITQSPKYLFRKEGQNVTLSCEQNLNHDAMYWYRQDPGQGLRLIYYSQIVNDFQKGDIAEGYSVSREKKESFPLTVTSAQKNPTAFYLCASSIARQLNSPLHFGNGTRLTVT.

This clone was detected a few times. V gene TRBV10-2 combines with J gene TRBJ1-6; D unclear. From germline, CDR1 is WSHSY and CDR2 SAAADI. The CDR3 length is 14 residues. Trimming took 7 bases from V and 0 from J, leaving 7 bases between them. The CDR3 DNA follows: TGCGCCAGCACCCCCAACTCCTATAATTCACCCCTCCACTTT. This sequence encodes CASTPNSYNSPLHF.

The chain is built from TRBV2 and TRBJ2-5; D is ambiguous. CDR3 length: 14 amino acids. Looked up from germline, CDR1 is SNHLY and CDR2 is FYNNEI. The ends were cut back, 4 bases at V and 4 bases at J, with 13 bases in the middle. CDR3 region: CASSVLGLGETQYF. The CDR3 nucleotides are TGTGCCAGCAGTGTTTTGGGCTTGGGAGAGACCCAGTACTTC.

This clone was counted a single time. The rearrangement joins TRBV9 to TRBJ1-2; D possibly corresponds to TRBD1 (5 bases). V lost 4 bases and J lost 5, with 15 bases in between. In germline, CDR1 is SGDLS, CDR2 YYNGEE. CDR3 length equals 14 residues. The CDR3: CASSSGPGRYGYTF. The CDR3 DNA reads as TGTGCCAGCAGCTCCGGCCCAGGGAGGTATGGCTACACCTTC.

This clone was seen a handful of times. The V gene is TRBV5-1, the J gene TRBJ2-5; 8 nucleotides align to TRBD2. Germline trimming cut 0 bases from V and 3 bases from J; bases unmatched to any gene: 7. The CDR3 sequence is 16 residues long. CDR1 is SGHRS, CDR2 YFSETQ, per germline. The CDR3 DNA reads TGCGCCAGCAGCTTGGGGGCAGCGGGGGCCGAAGAGACCCAGTACTTC. This sequence encodes CASSLGAAGAEETQYF. The full variable domain, completed using reference TRBV5-1 and TRBJ2-5, is KAGVTQTPRYLIKTRGQQVTLSCSPISGHRSVSWYQQTPGQGLQFLFEYFSETQRNKGNFPGRFSGRQFSNSRSEMNVSTLELGDSALYLCASSLGAAGAEETQYFGPGTRLLVL.

This clone was picked up a small number of times. DNA for the CDR3: TGTGCCAGCAGTGAAAGTCGGGGAGCGGGGTCCACTGAAGCTTTCTTT. This gives the protein CASSESRGAGSTEAFF. The chain recombines TRBV2 with TRBJ1-1; D not certain. Germline V CDR1 and CDR2: SNHLY, FYNNEI. V was pared by 2 bases and J by 4 bases, with 17 bases between. The CDR3 consists of 16 residues.

CDR3 amino acids: CASSYGVTGGRNGYTF. The CDR3 bases are TGTGCCAGCAGTTACGGTGTGACAGGGGGAAGGAATGGCTACACCTTC. This sequence joins TRBV6-5 and TRBJ1-2; 9 positions match TRBD1. The CDR3 is 16 amino acids. Germline CDR1 is MNHEY and CDR2 is SVGAGI. Losses at the gene ends were 2 bases for V and 6 bases for J; bases not matched to a gene: 10.

This clone appeared a single time. The chain carries TRBV28 and TRBJ1-6, with 7 bases that match TRBD1. The CDR3 covers 14 residues. After removal of 7 bases from V and 0 bases from J, the junction contained 0 bases not matched to a gene. Germline CDR1 and CDR2: MDHEN and SYDVKM. CDR3 sequence: CASNRGSYNSPLHF. In DNA, the CDR3 is TGTGCCAGCAACAGGGGCTCCTATAATTCACCCCTCCACTTT.

The J gene is TRBJ1-1, the V gene TRBV5-4; the match to TRBD1 covers 7 bases. J was trimmed by 0 bases and V by 0 bases; bases with no gene match: 5. CDR1 SGHNT and CDR2 YYREEE come from the germline V gene (reference sequence). This CDR3 is 16 amino acids long. The CDR3 spells CASSLGTGPLNTEAFF. CDR3 DNA: TGTGCCAGCAGCTTGGGGACAGGCCCTTTGAACACTGAAGCTTTCTTT.

The gene calls are TRBV7-9 and TRBJ1-4; D gene ambiguous. Germline lookup yields CDR1 SEHNR and CDR2 FQNEAQ (reference sequence). The germline V and J ends were trimmed by 2 bases and 8 bases, with 12 bases remaining between them. CDR3 length equals 14 residues. The CDR3 nucleotides are TGTGCCAGCAGCTTAAAGGTGATCGGGGAAAAACTGTTTTTT. Translation gives CASSLKVIGEKLFF.

V is TRBV19 and J is TRBJ2-7; 7 positions agree with TRBD1. This CDR3 has 15 amino acids. Germline V gives CDR1 LNHDA, CDR2 SQIVND (reference sequence). V trimming: 2 bases; J trimming: 7 bases; junction bases outside the gene matches: 11. CDR3 sequence: CASSIKAGGSGEQYF. Written as DNA, the CDR3 is TGTGCCAGTAGTATAAAGGCAGGGGGATCGGGGGAGCAGTACTTC. The full variable domain, with the rest looked up from reference TRBV19 and TRBJ2-7, is DGGITQSPKYLFRKEGQNVTLSCEQNLNHDAMYWYRQDPGQGLRLIYYSQIVNDFQKGDIAEGYSVSREKKESFPLTVTSAQKNPTAFYLCASSIKAGGSGEQYFGPGTRLTVT.

The rearrangement links TRBV7-3 to TRBJ2-1, with 7 nucleotides matching TRBD2. Losses at the gene ends were 6 bases for V and 9 bases for J; bases not matched to a gene: 5. Germline assignment: CDR1 SGHTA and CDR2 FQGTGA. This CDR3 spans 12 amino acids. The CDR3 DNA sequence: TGTGCCAGCAGAAACACGGGGGGTGAGCAGTTCTTC. This sequence encodes CASRNTGGEQFF.

The chain joins TRBV10-2 to TRBJ2-1; no firm D call. The germline V gene encodes CDR1 WSHSY and CDR2 SAAADI. V lost 6 bases and J lost 6, with 12 bases in between. The length of the CDR3 is 13 residues. The CDR3 loop is CASSRGSSNEQFF. CDR3 DNA sequence: TGCGCCAGCAGCAGAGGCAGTTCCAATGAGCAGTTCTTC.

The V gene is TRBV19, the J gene TRBJ1-5, with a possible D match to TRBD1 (6 bases). CDR3 size: 14 residues. Germline V gene lookup returns CDR1 LNHDA and CDR2 SQIVND (reference sequence). The V and J ends lost 8 bases and 3 bases respectively, with 14 bases between them. In nucleotides, the CDR3 is TGTGCCAGTTCTACGACAGGCCTCAATCAGCCCCAGCATTTT. Encoded protein: CASSTTGLNQPQHF.

CDR3 in amino acids: CVTGATGDYEQYF. The CDR3 nucleotides are TGTGTCACGGGTGCTACAGGGGATTACGAGCAGTACTTC. The rearrangement joins TRBV5-5 to TRBJ2-7; 7 bases fit TRBD1. The CDR3 consists of 13 residues. Germline V gives CDR1 SGHKS, CDR2 YYEKEE (reference sequence).

J is TRBJ2-2 and V is TRBV19; TRBD1 agrees at 8 bases. After removal of 3 bases from V and 7 bases from J, the junction contained 7 bases not matched to a gene. Germline lookup yields CDR1 LNHDA and CDR2 SQIVND (reference sequence). The CDR3 covers 15 residues. The CDR3 loop reads CASSISGGTVGELFF. The CDR3, as DNA: TGTGCCAGTAGTATCTCAGGGGGCACGGTCGGGGAGCTGTTTTTT.